The rows below give T cell receptor beta chains drawn from one sample of a study of lymphopenia after photon versus proton radiotherapy. TCRdb's copy holds only in-frame clones and misses some; the assay was immunoSEQ multiplex PCR. This repertoire shows roughly 150,000 clones, 70% to 90% found once; its top ten account for approximately 4.8%. Sequences were derived from peripheral blood, sampled from a patient treated with photon-based radiotherapy. Source of these receptors: a man aged 50 or older with gastric cancer. CDR3s include the opening cysteine and the closing phenylalanine or tryptophan. The D gene is left open where the match is weak. The listing skips clone size in some rows; elsewhere it reads once, few, many or a size class.

TRBV19,NA,TRBJ1-4,NA,CASTETATNEKLFF,TGTGCCAGTACCGAGACAGCAACTAATGAAAAACTGTTTTTT
TRBV29-1,NA,TRBJ1-1,NA,CSVQRWESEAFF,TGCAGCGTCCAACGTTGGGAGAGTGAAGCTTTCTTT
TRBV6-4,NA,TRBJ2-3,NA,CASSEAGGEEDTQYF,TGTGCCAGCAGTGAGGCTGGTGGGGAGGAAGATACGCAGTATTTT
TRBV27,NA,TRBJ1-1,NA,CASSLWGTGEAFF,TGTGCCAGCAGTTTATGGGGAACAGGGGAAGCTTTCTTT
TRBV18,NA,TRBJ2-2,TRBD1,CASPSGGLRTGELFF,TGTGCCAGCCCTTCAGGGGGCCTACGGACCGGGGAGCTGTTTTTT
TRBV19,NA,TRBJ1-1,NA,CASSIKAGAEAFF,TGTGCCAGTAGTATAAAGGCAGGGGCTGAAGCTTTCTTT
TRBV5-1,NA,TRBJ2-6,NA,CASSLAGAAWANVLTF,TGCGCCAGCAGCTTGGCCGGGGCAGCCTGGGCCAACGTCCTGACTTTC
TRBV6-6,NA,TRBJ2-7,TRBD2,CASRDQRESSNEQYF,TGTGCCAGCAGGGACCAGCGGGAGAGTTCCAACGAGCAGTACTTC
TRBV9,NA,TRBJ2-3,NA,CASSVGEGVTDTQYF,TGTGCCAGCAGCGTAGGCGAAGGGGTCACAGATACGCAGTATTTT
TRBV30,NA,TRBJ2-2,NA,CAWSVRGATGELFF,TGTGCCTGGAGTGTACGAGGAGCAACCGGGGAGCTGTTTTTT
TRBV9,NA,TRBJ2-3,TRBD2,CASSVRPILAGGTDTQYF,TGTGCCAGCAGCGTACGCCCCATACTAGCGGGAGGAACAGATACGCAGTATTTT
TRBV5-4,NA,TRBJ1-1,NA,CASSPRQERNTEAFF,TGTGCCAGCAGCCCACGACAAGAAAGGAACACTGAAGCTTTCTTT
TRBV11-3,NA,TRBJ2-3,NA,CASSLGTRHSTDTQYF,TGTGCCAGCAGCTTAGGCACCAGACACAGCACAGATACGCAGTATTTT
TRBV18,NA,TRBJ2-5,TRBD1,CASSPTVTGQETQYF,TGTGCCAGCTCACCAACGGTGACAGGGCAAGAGACCCAGTACTTC
TRBV30,NA,TRBJ2-4,NA,CAWRPVGPLNIQYF,TGTGCCTGGAGACCCGTGGGTCCCCTAAACATTCAGTACTTC
TRBV30,NA,TRBJ2-5,NA,CAWSGRETQYF,TGTGCCTGGAGCGGTCGAGAGACCCAGTACTTC
TRBV7-2,NA,TRBJ2-1,NA,CASSFRTGSSYNEQFF,TGTGCCAGCAGCTTTCGGACGGGGAGCTCCTACAATGAGCAGTTCTTC
TRBV6-4,NA,TRBJ2-4,TRBD2,CASSDKERETQYF,TGTGCCAGCAGTGACAAGGAGCGGGAGACGCAGTACTTC
TRBV7-8,NA,TRBJ2-1,TRBD2,CASSLVGLAGGQDYNEQFF,TGTGCCAGCAGCTTAGTGGGGCTAGCGGGAGGGCAGGATTACAATGAGCAGTTCTTC
TRBV6-5,NA,TRBJ2-7,TRBD1,CASSYSRDRNEQYF,TGTGCCAGCAGTTACTCGCGGGACAGGAACGAGCAGTACTTC
TRBV6-5,NA,TRBJ1-2,TRBD1,CASSQDRDLHYGYTF,TGTGCCAGCAGCCAGGACAGGGACCTACACTATGGCTACACCTTC
TRBV25-1,NA,TRBJ1-1,NA,CASSELAGQRSEAFF,TGTGCCAGCAGTGAATTAGCAGGACAGAGGTCGGAAGCTTTCTTT
TRBV7-2,once,TRBJ1-5,NA,CASSPAGPLNQPQHF,TGTGCCAGCAGCCCAGCGGGCCCGCTCAATCAGCCCCAGCATTTT
TRBV19,once,TRBJ2-7,TRBD1,CASSPGTGSYEQYF,TGTGCCAGTAGCCCCGGGACAGGCTCCTACGAGCAGTACTTC
TRBV19,NA,TRBJ1-2,TRBD1,CASREDRVNGYTF,TGTGCCAGTAGAGAAGACAGGGTAAATGGCTACACCTTC
TRBV28,NA,TRBJ1-4,TRBD1,CASRTGADEKLFF,TGTGCCAGCAGGACAGGGGCGGATGAAAAACTGTTTTTT
TRBV27,NA,TRBJ1-3,NA,CASSSQYSGNTIYF,TGTGCCAGCAGTTCCCAGTACTCTGGAAACACCATATATTTT
TRBV7-2,NA,TRBJ2-1,NA,CASSDRVSSYNEQFF,TGTGCCAGCAGCGATCGGGTAAGCTCCTACAATGAGCAGTTCTTC
TRBV27,NA,TRBJ2-1,NA,CASSFGGFTSEQFF,TGTGCCAGCAGTTTTGGGGGGTTTACGAGTGAGCAGTTCTTC
TRBV7-9,NA,TRBJ2-2,NA,CASSLARTGELFF,TGTGCCAGCAGCTTAGCGCGAACCGGGGAGCTGTTTTTT
TRBV30,NA,TRBJ1-1,NA,CAWSLGRGLEAFF,TGTGCCTGGAGTTTGGGCAGGGGCCTTGAAGCTTTCTTT
TRBV7-9,NA,TRBJ2-7,NA,CASGPTFYEQYF,TGTGCCAGCGGGCCAACTTTCTACGAGCAGTACTTC
TRBV1,NA,TRBJ1-4,NA,CTSSQDLRGRENEKLFF,TGCACCAGCAGCCAAGATCTTAGGGGCAGGGAAAATGAAAAACTGTTTTTT
TRBV7-9,NA,TRBJ2-1,TRBD2,CASSPASGTNYYNEQFF,TGTGCCAGCAGCCCCGCGTCCGGGACTAACTACTACAATGAGCAGTTCTTC
TRBV15,NA,TRBJ2-1,NA,CATSRDRRPQFF,TGTGCCACCAGCAGAGATCGGAGGCCGCAGTTCTTC
TRBV4-2,NA,TRBJ2-1,NA,CASSQVGLLNEQFF,TGTGCCAGCAGCCAAGTGGGACTCCTCAATGAGCAGTTCTTC
TRBV10-3,NA,TRBJ2-5,NA,CASRGEETQYF,TGTGCCAGCCGAGGGGAAGAGACCCAGTACTTC
TRBV11-2,NA,TRBJ1-3,NA,CASNPDPSGNTIYF,TGTGCCAGCAATCCAGACCCCTCTGGAAACACCATATATTTT
TRBV6-5,NA,TRBJ1-5,NA,CASSFRRGNQPQHF,TGTGCCAGCAGTTTTCGACGGGGCAATCAGCCCCAGCATTTT
TRBV7-9,NA,TRBJ2-4,NA,CASSLAVGKNIQYF,TGTGCCAGCAGCTTAGCGGTGGGCAAAAACATTCAGTACTTC
TRBV28,NA,TRBJ1-1,NA,CASSPWGEDTEAFF,TGTGCCAGCAGCCCCTGGGGGGAGGACACTGAAGCTTTCTTT
TRBV7-9,NA,TRBJ2-7,NA,CASSRTGSHGEQYF,TGTGCCAGCAGCCGTACCGGGTCCCACGGGGAGCAGTACTTC
TRBV28,NA,TRBJ1-1,NA,CASSIRQNTEAFF,TGTGCCAGCAGTATCCGACAGAACACTGAAGCTTTCTTT
TRBV30,NA,TRBJ2-2,NA,CAWSPTRELFF,TGTGCCTGGAGTCCCACCCGGGAGCTGTTTTTT
TRBV18,NA,TRBJ1-5,NA,CASSPQFSNQPQHF,TGTGCCAGCTCACCACAGTTTAGCAATCAGCCCCAGCATTTT
TRBV30,NA,TRBJ1-5,NA,CAWSVGPNQPQHF,TGTGCCTGGAGTGTAGGCCCCAATCAGCCCCAGCATTTT
TRBV9,NA,TRBJ2-2,TRBD2,CASSPRTSGRALTGELFF,TGTGCCAGCAGCCCCCGGACTAGCGGGAGGGCCCTTACCGGGGAGCTGTTTTTT